The source of this TCR beta chain is a study of blood T cells in healthy people across ages. General study points: A strong correlation between TCR beta diversity and naive T cell percentage was seen.

Extracted total RNA amounted to at least 5.5 micrograms for each sample. Sample-barcoded 5' priming and a J-beta primer mix drove a second PCR of about 6 to 11 cycles. All cDNA molecules were each tagged by a template-switch adaptor with 12 random nucleotides. TCRdb processed the 5' RACE reads anew with MiXCR; each CDR3 protein has one entry. The sample includes roughly 800,000 distinct CDR3 sequences, around 25% of them seen just once. Germline values: CDR1 MDHEN, CDR2 SYDVKM. V lost 1 base and J 6 bases, leaving 19 bases between the germline ends. The CDR3 sequence is 16 residues long. A note on this clonotype: The antigen remains unidentified.

These data were likewise used in another study, on T cells of mothers and their children.

The chain carries TRBV28 and TRBJ2-7, with D perhaps TRBD1 or TRBD2 (6 bases each). The clonotype was recovered from a boy younger than 18 in good health. Specimen: blood. The CDR3 DNA reads as TGTGCCAGCAGTTTATTTTCGGGGGCCTTTACCTGCGAGCAGTACTTC. It translates to CASSLFSGAFTCEQYF.